The 15 T cell receptor beta chains below all came from one sample that was sequenced in a study of identical twins. TCRdb ran MiXCR on the 5' RACE reads and lists one entry per CDR3 protein. The data contain about 890,000 distinct CDR3 sequences, roughly an eighth of them seen just once; the ten biggest clones take up about 1.6%. The same data also contributed to another study, on yellow fever vaccine responses in identical twins.

The specimen was PBMCs. These receptors originate from a woman younger than 30 in good health.

The V and J genes are TRBV20-1 and TRBJ1-1, with 8 bases that match TRBD1. The CDR3 extends over 10 amino acids. Germline CDR1 reads DFQATT; CDR2 reads SNEGSKA (reference sequence). V shed 7 bases, J shed 12 bases, and the junction held 7 bases outside the gene matches. CDR3 bases: TGCAGTGGTGCTGACAGGGGAACTTTCTTT. Residues: CSGADRGTFF.

In its sample, this clonotype was seen many times. The chain couples TRBV12-3 or TRBV12-4 to TRBJ2-7; D is perhaps TRBD2 (5 bases). Trimming shortened V by 1 base and J by 2 bases, and 12 bases separated the two germline ends. The CDR3 totals 15 residues. The CDR3 sequence: CASSLGSGNPYEQYF. Here the CDR3 DNA reads TGTGCCAGCAGTTTAGGGAGCGGAAACCCCTACGAGCAGTACTTC.

This sequence joins TRBV6-1 and TRBJ1-6; D gene ambiguous. V lost 6 bases and J lost 6, with 12 bases in between. The CDR3 is 14 residues long. From germline, CDR1 is MNHNS and CDR2 SASEGT. Here the CDR3 DNA reads TGTGCCAGCAGCCGCCGGACGGCTAATTCACCCCTCCACTTT. Protein sequence: CASSRRTANSPLHF.

This clonotype was counted a few times. The chain recombines TRBV25-1 with TRBJ2-7; D may be TRBD2 (6 bases). The CDR3 spans 17 residues. Germline V gene lookup returns CDR1 MGHDK and CDR2 SYGVNS. Trimming stripped 5 bases from V and 4 bases from J, with 24 bases between. The CDR3 DNA follows: TGTGCCAGCAGTAGGTCGGGACTCCTTTTAGGTGGGTACGAGCAGTACTTC. Its protein product is CASSRSGLLLGGYEQYF.

This clonotype was picked up many times. This chain connects TRBV5-1 to TRBJ2-1; D gene unclear. V shed 0 bases and J shed 5 bases, with 6 bases lying between them. Germline V gives CDR1 SGHRS, CDR2 YFSETQ. There are 13 residues in the CDR3. CDR3 sequence reads: CASSLGQHNEQFF. Written as DNA, the CDR3 is TGCGCCAGCAGCTTGGGCCAACACAATGAGCAGTTCTTC.

This clonotype was seen more than once but under ten times. V usage is TRBV10-3 and J usage is TRBJ1-1, with TRBD1 matching 10 bases. The germline CDR1 and CDR2 sequences are ENHRY and SYGVKD. With V trimmed by 7 bases and J by 0 bases, 2 bases remained unmatched. The CDR3 extends over 14 amino acids. The CDR3 DNA sequence: TGTGCCATCAAGGGACAGGGGTTGAACACTGAAGCTTTCTTT. It is translated as CAIKGQGLNTEAFF.

This clonotype was seen a handful of times. V and J are TRBV4-1 and TRBJ1-5; D is undetermined. The germline gives CDR1 MGHRA, CDR2 YSYEKL. The CDR3 sequence is 15 residues long. With 1 base removed from V and 6 bases from J, the gap between germline ends came to 13 bases. CDR3 in amino acids: CASSQVWADGQPQHF. CDR3 nucleotides: TGCGCCAGCAGCCAAGTTTGGGCAGACGGTCAGCCCCAGCATTTT.

The table lists this clonotype with a few counts. This chain connects TRBV4-2 to TRBJ2-7; D is possibly TRBD1 (6 bases). There are 15 residues in the CDR3. V lost 1 base and J 4 bases, leaving 14 bases between the germline ends. Germline CDR1 reads LGHNA; CDR2 reads YNFKEQ. CDR3 residues: CASSQAGDTGYEQYF. The CDR3 DNA reads TGTGCCAGCAGCCAAGCCGGGGACACAGGATACGAGCAGTACTTC.

J is TRBJ1-4 and V is TRBV24-1; no reliable D call. The CDR3 contains 14 residues. The germline CDR1 and CDR2 sequences are KGHDR and SFDVKD. The V end lost 5 bases, the J end lost 7 bases, and 13 bases lay between the germline ends. CDR3 sequence: CATSAAGSIEKLFF. The CDR3 coding sequence is TGTGCCACCAGTGCAGCTGGATCGATTGAAAAACTGTTTTTT.

This clonotype has only a few counts. The gene calls are TRBV7-3 and TRBJ2-7; 10 bases are a match to TRBD2. Germline CDR1 and CDR2: SGHTA and FQGTGA. The CDR3 totals 15 residues. J gave up 1 base and V 5 bases, and 5 bases lay outside the gene matches. The DNA for the CDR3 is TGTGCCAGCAGCGCCGTAGCGGGAGGTTCCTACGAGCAGTACTTC. Translating it yields CASSAVAGGSYEQYF.

This clonotype was counted between two and nine times. V is TRBV10-3 and J is TRBJ2-3; 16 positions match TRBD2. The CDR3 length is 16 residues. V was clipped by 4 bases and J by 7 bases; unmatched bases: 5. CDR1 and CDR2 (germline): ENHRY, SYGVKD. CDR3 amino acids: CAISGTGLAGGYTQYF. Here the CDR3 DNA reads TGTGCCATCAGTGGAACGGGACTAGCGGGGGGGTATACGCAGTATTTT.

The chain has TRBV15 and TRBJ2-7, with TRBD1 identical over 8 bases. CDR3 length: 16 amino acids. Germline V gene lookup returns CDR1 LNHNV and CDR2 YYDKDF (reference sequence). V lost 0 bases to trimming and J lost 3 bases; unmatched junction nucleotides: 7. The CDR3: CATSRDGAGGIYEQYF. In DNA form, the CDR3 reads TGTGCCACCAGCAGAGATGGCGCAGGGGGCATCTACGAGCAGTACTTC.

This clonotype was counted many times. J is TRBJ1-2 and V is TRBV12-3 or TRBV12-4; D gene unclear. Deletions cut 6 bases from V and 1 base from J, with 12 bases between. The CDR3 totals 14 residues. The CDR3 protein is CASSRPPRNYGYTF. Here the CDR3 DNA reads TGTGCCAGCAGCCGACCTCCCCGTAACTATGGCTACACCTTC.

In this sample, this clonotype turned up many times. The chain is built from TRBV29-1 and TRBJ2-2, with D maybe TRBD2 (6 bases). Trimming removed 7 bases at V and 1 base at J, with 16 bases between. CDR1 and CDR2 (germline): SQVTM, ANQGSEA. The CDR3 consists of 15 residues. This CDR3 is CSAPGLGGNTGELFF. In DNA, the CDR3 is TGCAGCGCCCCCGGGCTGGGGGGGAACACCGGGGAGCTGTTTTTT.

This clonotype was observed a few times. The chain joins TRBV5-1 to TRBJ2-7; D unclear. Germline values: CDR1 SGHRS, CDR2 YFSETQ. The ends were cut back, 2 bases at V and 4 bases at J, with 13 bases in the middle. The CDR3 contains 14 residues. DNA of the CDR3: TGCGCCAGCAGCTTCGGTGACGGAGCTTACGAGCAGTACTTC. It yields the protein CASSFGDGAYEQYF.